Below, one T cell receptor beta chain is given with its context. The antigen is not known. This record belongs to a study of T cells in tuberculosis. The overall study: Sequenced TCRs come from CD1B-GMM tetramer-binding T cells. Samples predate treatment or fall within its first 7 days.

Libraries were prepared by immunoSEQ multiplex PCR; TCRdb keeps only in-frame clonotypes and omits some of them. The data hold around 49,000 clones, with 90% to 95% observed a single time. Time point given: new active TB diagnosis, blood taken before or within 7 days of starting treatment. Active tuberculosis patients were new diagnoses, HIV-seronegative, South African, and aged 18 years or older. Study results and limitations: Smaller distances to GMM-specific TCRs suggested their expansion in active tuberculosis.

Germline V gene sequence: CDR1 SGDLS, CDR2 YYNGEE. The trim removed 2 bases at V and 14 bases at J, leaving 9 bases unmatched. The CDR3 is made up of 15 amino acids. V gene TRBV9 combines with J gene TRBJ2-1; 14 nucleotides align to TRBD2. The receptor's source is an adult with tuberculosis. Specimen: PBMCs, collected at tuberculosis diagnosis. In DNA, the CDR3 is TGTGCCAGCAGCGTGGGGGGACTAGCGGGAGAAGAGGAGTTCTTC. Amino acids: CASSVGGLAGEEEFF.